This T cell receptor (beta chain) was identified during a study of tumor and adjacent non-tumor tissue in lung cancer. General study findings and limits: Shorter survival was associated with higher TCR diversity in tumors. Normal lung showed higher cumulative top 100 clone frequency than tumor.

On this clonotype: Its antigen is currently unknown.

This sample's RNA came from whole unsorted tissue. More than 3 cm separated this lung sample from the edge of the tumor. TCRbeta libraries were built with three rounds of nested PCR, modified from ARM-PCR. TCRdb re-derived calls from the multiplex PCR reads in MiXCR, one entry per CDR3 protein. The repertoire includes 40,000 to 55,000 distinct CDR3 sequences, 74% of them detected once, and around a quarter sits in the top ten. V trimming: 5 bases; J trimming: 2 bases; junction bases outside the gene matches: 3. The CDR3 covers 14 residues. The germline CDR1 and CDR2 sequences are SGHTA and FQGNSA. The sequence came from a woman aged 60-75 years with non-small cell lung cancer. Sequencing was performed on distant non-tumor lung tissue. The chain combines TRBV7-2 with TRBJ2-3; 8 positions agree with TRBD2. The CDR3 region is CASSGGGSTDTQYF. The DNA of the CDR3 is TGTGCCAGCAGCGGCGGGGGGTCCACAGATACGCAGTATTTT.